Listed here are 22 T cell receptor beta chains from one sample, sequenced in a study of neurological immune-mediated disorders. TCRdb analysed the 5' RACE reads with MiXCR anew, one entry per CDR3 protein. The sample includes about 50,000 distinct CDR3 sequences, 3% to 3.5% of them seen just once. Sequencing was carried out using PBMCs. The receptors were sampled from a man in his forties with multiple sclerosis.

This clonotype was seen repeatedly, ten times or more. The gene calls are TRBV29-1 and TRBJ1-2, with TRBD1 matching over 7 bases. The CDR3 loop spans 12 amino acids. From germline, CDR1 is SQVTM and CDR2 ANQGSEA. Unmatched junction bases numbered 6, after V lost 8 bases and J lost 3 bases. CDR3 coding DNA: TGCAGCAGCAGTACAGGGGACTATGGCTACACCTTC. Its translation is CSSSTGDYGYTF.

Ten or more counts support this clonotype. CDR3 in DNA: TGTGCCAGCCAACCAGCGGGGGACCGTAAAGAGACCCAGTACTTC. Its protein is CASQPAGDRKETQYF. The rearrangement links TRBV27 to TRBJ2-5; 8 nucleotides agree with TRBD2. This CDR3 has 15 amino acids. Per germline, CDR1 MNHEY and CDR2 SMNVEV (reference sequence). V dropped 8 bases and J dropped 3; count of bases not matched to a gene: 11.

This clonotype appeared many times. This chain uses TRBV10-3 with TRBJ2-3, with 7 bases that match TRBD1. The CDR3 runs 13 residues. Looked up from germline, CDR1 is ENHRY and CDR2 is SYGVKD. V lost 8 bases, J lost 6 bases, and 8 bases stayed unmatched. The CDR3 reads CAILSQGVDTQYF. As DNA, the CDR3 is TGTGCCATCCTCAGCCAGGGGGTGGATACGCAGTATTTT.

J is TRBJ2-1 and V is TRBV5-1; D could derive from TRBD1 or TRBD2 (5 bases each). Germline V lookup: CDR1 SGHRS, CDR2 YFSETQ. The germline V and J ends were trimmed by 3 bases and 8 bases, with 9 bases remaining between them. This CDR3 is built from 12 residues. The DNA of the CDR3 is TGCGCCAGCAGCTACGGGGCCGATGAGCAGTTCTTC. This codes for CASSYGADEQFF.

This clonotype has at least ten counts. This chain connects TRBV5-1 to TRBJ2-1; 11 nucleotides align to TRBD2. Germline values: CDR1 SGHRS, CDR2 YFSETQ. This CDR3 region has 15 residues. V gave up 6 bases and J gave up 8 bases; unmatched junction bases: 10. The CDR3: CASTSSGGAGYEQFF. CDR3 DNA sequence: TGCGCCAGCACGAGTAGCGGGGGGGCGGGGTATGAGCAGTTCTTC.

This clonotype was recorded at least ten times. This chain uses TRBV20-1 with TRBJ1-2, with TRBD1 as a possible D gene (5 bases). V lost 5 bases to trimming and J lost 4 bases, with 11 bases between them. The CDR3 length is 12 residues. Germline V gives CDR1 DFQATT, CDR2 SNEGSKA (reference sequence). CDR3 amino acids: CSALSRGYGYTF. The DNA for the CDR3 is TGCAGTGCTCTCAGTAGGGGCTATGGCTACACCTTC.

About this clonotype: A single base separates this from a much larger clone, so it may be a read error. The chain recombines TRBV5-3 with TRBJ2-4, with D unresolved. TRBV5-3 is placed among ORFs of uncertain function. Trimming left V 0 bases short and J 3 bases short, with 13 bases between. This CDR3 has 16 amino acids. In nucleotides, the CDR3 is TGTGCCAGAAGCTTGGACGAGTGGGGATACAAAAACATTCAGTACTTC. This encodes CARSLDEWGYKNIQYF.

The table lists this clonotype with many counts. The CDR3 here is CASSYGAHANTGELFF. The CDR3 DNA follows: TGTGCCAGCAGTTATGGGGCACACGCGAACACCGGGGAGCTGTTTTTT. V gene TRBV6-5 combines with J gene TRBJ2-2, with D possibly being TRBD1 (5 bases). Trimming shortened V by 3 bases and J by 0 bases, and 11 bases separated the two germline ends. This CDR3 has 16 amino acids. Germline V gene data show CDR1 as MNHEY and CDR2 as SVGAGI.

There are many counts of this clonotype. This chain joins TRBV6-6 and TRBJ2-2; D might be TRBD1 (5 bases). Deletions cut 0 bases from V and 1 base from J, with 9 bases between. Germline CDR1 MNHNY, CDR2 SVGAGI (reference sequence). This CDR3 is built from 16 residues. CDR3 DNA: TGTGCCAGCAGTTACTCATACACAGGGAACACCGGGGAGCTGTTTTTT. Residues: CASSYSYTGNTGELFF.

This clonotype was found many times. The chain uses TRBV5-5 and TRBJ2-1, with TRBD1 matching 7 bases. CDR1 and CDR2 (germline): SGHKS, YYEKEE (reference sequence). CDR3 length: 15 residues. V dropped 4 bases and J dropped 0; count of bases not matched to a gene: 4. CDR3 in DNA: TGTGCCAGCAGCCTCGGGACAGCCTCCTACAATGAGCAGTTCTTC. Its protein product is CASSLGTASYNEQFF.

This clonotype appeared a few times. A much larger clone differs by one base, so this may be a read error. This chain joins TRBV10-3 and TRBJ2-5; D gene uncertain. V lost 11 bases, J lost 1 base, and 11 bases lay in between. Germline V gene data show CDR1 as ENHRY and CDR2 as SYGVKD. The CDR3 is 12 amino acids. The CDR3 DNA is TGTGCCTCCGGTGAAGGCCAAGAGACCCAGTACTTC. This encodes CASGEGQETQYF.

This clonotype was detected many times. The chain joins TRBV7-2 to TRBJ1-2, with a weak D call TRBD1 (6 bases). In germline, CDR1 is SGHTA, CDR2 FQGNSA. The CDR3 spans 13 residues. V was cut by 5 bases and J by 4 bases, with 11 bases left in between. Written as DNA, the CDR3 is TGTGCCAGCAGCATTGGACAGAGCTATGGCTACACCTTC. This encodes CASSIGQSYGYTF.

Many counts were recorded for this clonotype. The chain uses TRBV5-1 and TRBJ2-5; D possibly uses TRBD1 or TRBD2 (5 bases each). V was pared by 0 bases and J by 4 bases, with 10 bases between. The CDR3 has 14 amino acids. In germline, CDR1 is SGHRS, CDR2 YFSETQ. The CDR3: CASSLVAGAETQYF. The CDR3 DNA is TGCGCCAGCAGCTTGGTTGCCGGGGCAGAGACCCAGTACTTC.

Only a few counts were recorded for this clonotype. The chain has TRBV30 and TRBJ1-4, with D unclear. Germline V lookup: CDR1 GTSNPN, CDR2 SVGIG (reference sequence). V lost 3 bases to trimming and J lost 8 bases, with 13 bases between them. CDR3 length: 13 amino acids. CDR3 sequence (DNA): TGTGCCTGGAGCCGGAGTCTTGAGGAAAAACTGTTTTTT. It translates to CAWSRSLEEKLFF.

The chain is built from TRBV7-4 and TRBJ2-7, with D possibly matching TRBD1 (5 bases). The CDR3 runs 14 residues. Looked up from germline, CDR1 is SGHVT and CDR2 is SQSDAQ. V dropped 2 bases and J dropped 5 bases, with 13 bases sitting between them. As DNA, the CDR3 is TGTGCCAGCAGCTTACAGCCAGGGCCCCACGAGCAGTACTTC. Protein: CASSLQPGPHEQYF.

Many counts were recorded for this clonotype. The rearrangement joins TRBV5-4 to TRBJ2-3, with 11 nucleotides matching TRBD2. The length of the CDR3 is 14 residues. The germline V gene has CDR1 SGHNT and CDR2 YYREEE (reference sequence). With V trimmed by 2 bases and J by 6 bases, 2 bases remained unmatched. The CDR3 DNA reads as TGTGCCAGCAGCTTTAGCGGGGGGGCGGATACGCAGTATTTT. Amino acid sequence: CASSFSGGADTQYF. Drawing the rest from reference TRBV5-4 and TRBJ2-3, the complete variable domain is ETGVTQSPTHLIKTRGQQVTLRCSSQSGHNTVSWYQQALGQGPQFIFQYYREEENGRGNFPPRFSGLQFPNYSSELNVNALELDDSALYLCASSFSGGADTQYFGPGTRLTVL.

In this sample, this clonotype turned up many times. V and J are TRBV20-1 and TRBJ1-2; the D is unclear. V was pared by 0 bases and J by 3 bases, with 8 bases between. The CDR3 runs to 13 residues. Germline V lookup: CDR1 DFQATT, CDR2 SNEGSKA (reference sequence). As DNA, the CDR3 is TGCAGTGCTAGAGATGAAGAGTACTATGGCTACACCTTC. Translation: CSARDEEYYGYTF.

This clonotype showed up many times. The rearrangement joins TRBV20-1 to TRBJ2-7; 7 bases are a match to TRBD1. The germline gives CDR1 DFQATT, CDR2 SNEGSKA (reference sequence). The V segment lost 5 bases and the J segment 4 bases; nucleotides outside the gene matches: 5. The CDR3 length is 12 residues. In DNA form, the CDR3 reads TGCAGTGCTCCAAGACAGGGATACGAGCAGTACTTC. Its protein is CSAPRQGYEQYF.

The chain carries TRBV7-9 and TRBJ1-2, with 7 nucleotides matching TRBD1. Trimming took 6 bases from V and 14 from J; bases not matched to a gene: 18. CDR3 size: 14 residues. Germline-derived CDR1 and CDR2 are SEHNR and FQNEAQ (reference sequence). In DNA form, the CDR3 reads TGTGCCAGCAGTACCGACAGGGAAGGCTATGGCCAAACCTTC. It encodes CASSTDREGYGQTF. Full variable domain (missing parts from reference TRBV7-9 and TRBJ1-2): DTGVSQNPRHKITKRGQNVTFRCDPISEHNRLYWYRQTLGQGPEFLTYFQNEAQLEKSRLLSDRFSAERPKGSFSTLEIQRTEQGDSAMYLCASSTDREGYGQTFGSGTRLTVV.

In its sample, this clonotype was seen many times. The gene calls are TRBV7-3 and TRBJ1-2; 9 bases match TRBD1. After removal of 2 bases from V and 7 bases from J, the junction contained 8 bases not matched to a gene. The CDR3 consists of 15 residues. The germline V gene has CDR1 SGHTA and CDR2 FQGTGA. The CDR3 DNA reads TGTGCCAGCAGCTTAGACCCCGGGACAGGGAGTGGCTACACCTTC. Its translation is CASSLDPGTGSGYTF.

In this sample, this clonotype turned up many times. The CDR3 loop is CASSLAGEAFF. In DNA form, the CDR3 reads TGTGCCAGCAGCTTAGCAGGTGAAGCTTTCTTT. The chain uses TRBV7-9 and TRBJ1-1; D gene unclear. The CDR3 contains 11 residues. The ends were cut back, 0 bases at V and 7 bases at J, with 3 bases in the middle. Germline CDR1 reads SEHNR; CDR2 reads FQNEAQ (reference sequence). The complete variable domain, with remaining parts taken from reference TRBV7-9 and TRBJ1-1, reads DTGVSQNPRHKITKRGQNVTFRCDPISEHNRLYWYRQTLGQGPEFLTYFQNEAQLEKSRLLSDRFSAERPKGSFSTLEIQRTEQGDSAMYLCASSLAGEAFFGQGTRLTVV.

The sample holds many counts of this clonotype. The chain recombines TRBV4-1 with TRBJ2-3, with D possibly being TRBD1 (6 bases). CDR1 is MGHRA, CDR2 YSYEKL, per germline. The CDR3 is 15 residues long. V was cut by 1 base and J by 3 bases, with 11 bases left in between. CDR3 region: CASSQGQVGTDTQYF. The CDR3 bases are TGCGCCAGCAGCCAAGGACAGGTCGGGACAGATACGCAGTATTTT.